The 32 T cell receptor beta chains in this list originate from one sample, sequenced in a study of T cells in Graves' hyperthyroidism and ophthalmopathy (dated by TCRdb to about 2019). Libraries came from multiplex PCR. These reads were obtained on an Illumina HiSeq 2000. The TCR beta CDR3 regions were amplified from the RNA transcripts. A first-round RT-PCR of the TCR CDR3 used the HTBI primer set with the Qiagen OneStep RT-PCR kit. TCRdb cleaned the public reads at Q25 with fastp, built clones with MiXCR and kept in-frame beta chains. Here each entry gathers all rows of one CDR3 protein and keeps the most common genes and DNA. Within this sample are 640,000 or so distinct CDR3 sequences, with 14% of them counted one time only. Approximately 6.4% of the sample is held by the ten biggest clonotypes. The sample consisted of blood. The receptors come from a woman under 30 with Graves' ophthalmopathy.

This chain connects TRBV5-1 to TRBJ1-2; possible D gene TRBD1, 6 bases. Trimming removed 5 bases from V and 4 bases from J, with 15 bases in between. Germline V gene data show CDR1 as SGHRS and CDR2 as YFSETQ. CDR3 length equals 14 residues. The DNA of the CDR3 is TGCGCCAGCAGACAGGGAACTTCGGGCTATGGCTACACCTTC. It codes for CASRQGTSGYGYTF.

This clonotype came up many times. This chain's CDR3 is CASKAGDRVPNEQFF. CDR3 DNA: TGTGCCAGCAAGGCGGGGGACAGGGTACCCAATGAGCAGTTCTTC. V gene TRBV6-2 or TRBV6-3 combines with J gene TRBJ2-1; 9 bases map to TRBD1. V lost 7 bases and J lost 6; bases outside the gene matches: 10. The CDR3 is made up of 15 amino acids. CDR1 and CDR2 from the germline V gene are MNHEY and SVGEGT.

This clonotype has at least ten counts. The chain has TRBV30 and TRBJ2-1; D uncertain. Trimming left V 4 bases short and J 10 bases short, with 14 bases between. Germline lookup yields CDR1 GTSNPN and CDR2 SVGIG (reference sequence). The CDR3 extends over 12 amino acids. DNA of the CDR3: TGTGCCTGGACGGGCCAGTTAGAGGAGCAGTTCTTC. It codes for CAWTGQLEEQFF.

This clonotype was counted at least ten times. The chain has TRBV4-2 and TRBJ2-5; D might be TRBD2 (5 bases). Trimming took 4 bases from V and 2 from J, leaving 14 bases between them. The germline V gene has CDR1 LGHNA and CDR2 YNFKEQ. There are 15 residues in the CDR3. The CDR3 coding sequence is TGTGCCAGCAGCCCCAAAGCGGATCTTCAAGAGACCCAGTACTTC. Translated, it gives CASSPKADLQETQYF.

Many counts were recorded for this clonotype. V is TRBV7-9 and J is TRBJ2-4; D perhaps matches TRBD1 (5 bases). Germline-derived CDR1 and CDR2 are SEHNR and FQNEAQ (reference sequence). Trimming removed 8 bases at V and 1 base at J, with 21 bases between. This CDR3 spans 17 amino acids. The CDR3 loop reads CASGSAPGYEAKNIQYF. The CDR3 region has the DNA TGTGCCAGCGGCAGTGCGCCAGGGTATGAGGCCAAAAACATTCAGTACTTC.

This clonotype was observed many times. CDR3 protein: CASSQGADQPQHF. The DNA of the CDR3 is TGTGCCAGCTCACAAGGGGCCGATCAGCCCCAGCATTTT. The rearrangement links TRBV18 to TRBJ1-5; D perhaps matches TRBD1 (5 bases). Trimming stripped 4 bases from V and 5 bases from J, with 9 bases between. Germline CDR1 reads KGHSH; CDR2 reads LQKENI. The CDR3 runs 13 residues.

This clonotype was counted many times. V gene TRBV7-9 combines with J gene TRBJ2-7; 10 bases agree with TRBD1. J lost 2 bases, V lost 9 bases, and 4 bases had no gene match. Germline V lookup: CDR1 SEHNR, CDR2 FQNEAQ (reference sequence). This CDR3 comprises 13 residues. The CDR3 reads CASHGQGAYEQYF. CDR3 DNA: TGTGCCAGTCACGGACAGGGGGCCTACGAGCAGTACTTC.

This clonotype was observed a few times. This chain uses TRBV30 with TRBJ2-1, with 7 positions matching TRBD2. CDR1 is GTSNPN, CDR2 SVGIG, per germline (reference sequence). The CDR3 is 14 residues long. Trimming took 3 bases from V and 2 from J; bases not matched to a gene: 4. This chain's CDR3 is CAWRGGVPYNEQFF. The CDR3 DNA is TGTGCCTGGAGGGGGGGGGTTCCCTACAATGAGCAGTTCTTC.

The V call is TRBV13, the J call TRBJ1-4; D is unresolved. This CDR3 has 16 amino acids. Per germline, CDR1 PRHDT and CDR2 FYEKMQ (reference sequence). V was trimmed by 2 bases and J by 5 bases, leaving 15 bases between them. The CDR3 loop reads CASSLRAAPRNEKLFF. CDR3 in DNA: TGTGCCAGCAGCTTACGGGCGGCGCCAAGAAATGAAAAACTGTTTTTT.

Notes on this clonotype: Germline is not matched at one junction end, which may reflect a read error. V gene TRBV7-9 combines with J gene TRBJ1-1; D call uncertain. The germline gives CDR1 SEHNR, CDR2 FQNEAQ (reference sequence). The CDR3 consists of 13 residues. The CDR3 sequence: CASTLALNTEAFF. CDR3 bases: TGTGCCAGCACCTTAGCCCTGAACACTGAAGCTTTCTTT.

The J gene is TRBJ1-2, the V gene TRBV2, with 7 nucleotides matching TRBD1. From germline, CDR1 is SNHLY and CDR2 FYNNEI. Trimming at V came to 6 bases and at J to 3 bases, leaving 4 bases not matched to a gene. This CDR3 has 13 amino acids. The CDR3 DNA follows: TGTGCCAGCAGCAGGGGGGAGGACTATGGCTACACCTTC. Protein product: CASSRGEDYGYTF.

This clonotype was counted at least ten times. The chain carries TRBV7-3 and TRBJ2-5, with 7 positions matching TRBD1. V lost 0 bases to trimming and J lost 7 bases; unmatched junction nucleotides: 2. This CDR3 is 13 amino acids long. Germline V lookup: CDR1 SGHTA, CDR2 FQGTGA. The CDR3 loop reads CASSLTSGGTQYF. The CDR3 region has the DNA TGTGCCAGCAGCTTAACTTCAGGGGGGACCCAGTACTTC.

Many counts were recorded for this clonotype. The genes are TRBV28 and TRBJ1-2; maybe TRBD1 (6 bases). This CDR3 contains 14 residues. Trimming took 3 bases from V and 2 from J, leaving 10 bases between them. Germline CDR1 reads MDHEN; CDR2 reads SYDVKM. Here the CDR3 reads CASSFDGQNYGYTF. In DNA form, the CDR3 reads TGTGCCAGCAGTTTCGATGGACAGAACTATGGCTACACCTTC.

This clonotype was counted many times. The rearrangement joins TRBV7-2 to TRBJ1-1; TRBD1 agrees at 8 bases. The V and J ends lost 1 base and 3 bases, in that order; junction bases with no gene match: 4. The CDR3 sequence is 15 residues long. Germline lookup yields CDR1 SGHTA and CDR2 FQGNSA. CDR3 region: CASSLVLTGDTEAFF. Written as DNA, the CDR3 is TGTGCCAGCAGCTTAGTCTTGACAGGGGACACTGAAGCTTTCTTT.

The chain is built from TRBV9 and TRBJ1-1; no clear D. Trimming cost V 1 base and J 8 bases, with 12 bases left between them. Germline-derived CDR1 and CDR2 are SGDLS and YYNGEE. This CDR3 is built from 13 residues. The chain's CDR3 is CASSVRPSEEAFF. CDR3 coding DNA: TGTGCCAGCAGCGTAAGGCCCTCGGAAGAAGCTTTCTTT.

This clonotype was found many times. The chain couples TRBV29-1 to TRBJ1-1; D possibly corresponds to TRBD1 (5 bases). Germline lookup yields CDR1 SQVTM and CDR2 ANQGSEA. V was shortened by 5 bases and J by 5 bases, with 18 bases between the two germline ends. The CDR3 consists of 14 residues. Here the CDR3 reads CSVRPPGRGTEAFF. The DNA of the CDR3 is TGCAGCGTTCGCCCTCCGGGCCGGGGGACTGAAGCTTTCTTT.

This clonotype was detected many times. This chain connects TRBV18 to TRBJ2-3, with D maybe TRBD2 (6 bases). This CDR3 has 13 amino acids. The germline gives CDR1 KGHSH, CDR2 LQKENI. The V and J ends lost 3 bases and 8 bases respectively, with 12 bases between them. The CDR3 region is CASSPSQEGTQYF. Here the CDR3 DNA reads TGTGCCAGCTCACCTTCCCAGGAGGGTACGCAGTATTTT.

This chain joins TRBV11-2 and TRBJ1-1; the D is unclear. CDR1 and CDR2 from the germline V gene are SGHAT and FQNNGV. The CDR3 spans 14 residues. Trimming stripped 5 bases from V and 10 bases from J, with 20 bases between. CDR3 sequence reads: CASSATVGFSGAFF. The CDR3 DNA reads as TGTGCCAGCAGCGCGACCGTCGGCTTTAGCGGAGCTTTCTTT.

The J gene is TRBJ1-3, the V gene TRBV25-1, with 7 nucleotides matching TRBD1. In germline, CDR1 is MGHDK, CDR2 SYGVNS. The CDR3 loop spans 14 amino acids. Germline trimming cut 4 bases from V and 10 bases from J; bases unmatched to any gene: 10. The CDR3: CASSVDRAPTTIYF. Written as DNA, the CDR3 is TGTGCCAGCAGTGTAGACAGGGCTCCTACGACCATATATTTT.

This clonotype was found many times. This chain connects TRBV11-1 to TRBJ2-3; D unresolved. Trimming took off 5 bases at V and 1 base at J, with 10 bases between the two ends. The CDR3 consists of 14 residues. The germline V gene encodes CDR1 SGHAT and CDR2 FQDESV (reference sequence). CDR3 in DNA: TGTGCCAGCAGCCGCGCGACCCGCACAGATACGCAGTATTTT. It codes for CASSRATRTDTQYF.

V is TRBV11-1 and J is TRBJ1-2, with 8 bases identical to TRBD1. This CDR3 has 14 residues. The germline V gene encodes CDR1 SGHAT and CDR2 FQDESV (reference sequence). Unmatched junction bases numbered 13, after V lost 4 bases and J lost 12 bases. Written as DNA, the CDR3 is TGTGCCAGCAGCTCCCGACAGGGGTTTAGAAAGAACACCTTC. Amino acids: CASSSRQGFRKNTF.

The table lists this clonotype with many counts. The genes are TRBV20-1 and TRBJ1-2, with 7 bases aligning to TRBD1. Looked up from germline, CDR1 is DFQATT and CDR2 is SNEGSKA (reference sequence). The CDR3 is 14 residues long. Losses at the gene ends were 5 bases for V and 1 base for J; bases not matched to a gene: 7. This CDR3 reads CSALTGVVNYGYTF. In nucleotides, the CDR3 is TGCAGTGCTCTCACAGGGGTCGTTAACTATGGCTACACCTTC.

The chain carries TRBV28 and TRBJ1-2; D is undetermined. Between the trimmed V and J ends, which lost 2 bases and 3 bases, there was a span of 13 bases. This CDR3 spans 15 amino acids. Germline-derived CDR1 and CDR2 are MDHEN and SYDVKM. Here the CDR3 reads CASSLLSTLDYGYTF. The CDR3 coding sequence is TGTGCCAGCAGTTTACTTTCGACGCTGGACTATGGCTACACCTTC.

This clonotype was observed a handful of times. V and J are TRBV20-1 and TRBJ2-5; TRBD2 aligns across 7 bases. Germline assignment: CDR1 DFQATT and CDR2 SNEGSKA (reference sequence). V shed 3 bases and J 5 bases; nucleotides not matched to a gene: 6. The CDR3 is made up of 13 amino acids. The CDR3 nucleotides are TGCAGTGCTAGTTGGACTAGTAGCGAGACCCAGTACTTC. Its translation is CSASWTSSETQYF.

The chain employs TRBV19 and TRBJ2-1, with D possibly being TRBD1 or TRBD2 (5 bases each). Deletions cut 7 bases from V and 0 bases from J, with 16 bases between. CDR1 is LNHDA, CDR2 SQIVND, per germline (reference sequence). The CDR3 extends over 16 amino acids. CDR3 nucleotide sequence: TGTGCCAGTACCCGGGACCCTACCAGCTCCTACAATGAGCAGTTCTTC. Translating it yields CASTRDPTSSYNEQFF.

Ten or more counts support this clonotype. The chain is built from TRBV14 and TRBJ2-7; either TRBD1 or TRBD2 may supply D (6 bases each). The CDR3 runs to 16 residues. V lost 4 bases to trimming and J lost 2 bases, with 18 bases between them. Germline loops: CDR1 SGHDN, CDR2 FVKESK. This chain's CDR3 is CASSRTPGDTTYEQYF. The CDR3, as DNA: TGTGCCAGCAGCCGTACACCGGGGGACACCACCTACGAGCAGTACTTC.

There are many counts of this clonotype. The chain recombines TRBV3-1 with TRBJ2-1; TRBD2 matches at 12 bases. V shed 5 bases and J 4 bases; nucleotides not matched to a gene: 9. Germline assignment: CDR1 LGHDT and CDR2 YNNKEL (reference sequence). The CDR3 spans 17 residues. The CDR3 DNA reads as TGTGCCAGCAGCTCTACTAGCGGGAGGCCCTCTTACAATGAGCAGTTCTTC. It encodes CASSSTSGRPSYNEQFF.

The chain joins TRBV20-1 to TRBJ2-7, with 14 bases matching TRBD2. The CDR3 runs 14 residues. The germline V gene has CDR1 DFQATT and CDR2 SNEGSKA (reference sequence). The V and J ends lost 5 bases and 4 bases, in that order; junction bases with no gene match: 4. The CDR3 sequence: CSAAGTSGRYEQYF. For the CDR3, the DNA is TGCAGTGCTGCAGGGACTAGCGGGAGATACGAGCAGTACTTC.

The V gene is TRBV25-1, the J gene TRBJ1-2; D uncertain. With 2 bases removed from V and 4 bases from J, the gap between germline ends came to 8 bases. Germline lookup yields CDR1 MGHDK and CDR2 SYGVNS. The length of the CDR3 is 13 residues. DNA for the CDR3: TGTGCCAGCAGTGAAGGACGGCCCTATGGCTACACCTTC. This translates into CASSEGRPYGYTF.

This clonotype has a count of ten or more. This chain uses TRBV5-5 with TRBJ2-5; 7 nucleotides agree with TRBD1. The V and J ends lost 4 bases and 4 bases, in that order; junction bases with no gene match: 10. Germline assignment: CDR1 SGHKS and CDR2 YYEKEE (reference sequence). The CDR3 sequence is 15 residues long. The CDR3: CASSPGVSGGETQYF. The CDR3, as DNA: TGTGCCAGCAGCCCAGGTGTGTCAGGGGGAGAGACCCAGTACTTC.

At least ten counts were recorded for this clonotype. The chain joins TRBV20-1 to TRBJ2-5; maybe TRBD2 (5 bases). The CDR3 runs 14 residues. With 5 bases removed from V and 5 bases from J, the gap between germline ends came to 18 bases. The V gene's germline CDR1 is DFQATT and CDR2 SNEGSKA (reference sequence). In DNA form, the CDR3 reads TGCAGTGCTCAACTTTATGAGAGAGGGGAGACCCAGTACTTC. This codes for CSAQLYERGETQYF.

Only a few counts were recorded for this clonotype. A much larger clone is a single base away; this may be a read error. The V gene is TRBV6-5, the J gene TRBJ1-5; TRBD1 might be the D (5 bases). The CDR3 spans 14 residues. The germline gives CDR1 MNHEY, CDR2 SVGAGI. Trimming pared 0 bases from V and 3 bases from J, leaving 6 bases between. CDR3 sequence (DNA): TGTGCCAGCAGTTACTCAGGGGTCAATCAGCCCCAGCATTTT. It yields the protein CASSYSGVNQPQHF.